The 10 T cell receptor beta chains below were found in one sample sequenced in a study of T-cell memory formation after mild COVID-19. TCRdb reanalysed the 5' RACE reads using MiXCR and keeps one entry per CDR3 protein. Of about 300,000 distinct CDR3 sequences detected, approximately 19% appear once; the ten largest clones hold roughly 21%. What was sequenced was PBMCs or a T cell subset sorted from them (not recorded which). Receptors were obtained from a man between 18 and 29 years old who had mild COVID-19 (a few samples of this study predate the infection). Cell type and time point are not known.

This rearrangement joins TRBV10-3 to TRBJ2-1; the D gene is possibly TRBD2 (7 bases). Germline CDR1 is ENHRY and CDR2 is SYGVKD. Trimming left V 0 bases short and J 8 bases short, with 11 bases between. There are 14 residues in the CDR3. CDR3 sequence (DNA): TGTGCCATCAGTGAGTCGGGGGGGCTCGATGAGCAGTTCTTC. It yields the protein CAISESGGLDEQFF.

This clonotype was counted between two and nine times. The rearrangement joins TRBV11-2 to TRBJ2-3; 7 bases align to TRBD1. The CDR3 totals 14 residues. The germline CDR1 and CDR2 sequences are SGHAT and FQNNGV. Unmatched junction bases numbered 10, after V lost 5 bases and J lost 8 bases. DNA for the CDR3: TGTGCCAGCAGCGCACCGACAGGGCCCGGTACGCAGTATTTT. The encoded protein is CASSAPTGPGTQYF.

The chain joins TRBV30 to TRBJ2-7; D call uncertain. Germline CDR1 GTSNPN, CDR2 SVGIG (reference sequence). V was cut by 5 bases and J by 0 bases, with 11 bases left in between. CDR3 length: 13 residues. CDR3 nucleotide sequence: TGTGCCTGGGAACCTAGTGACTCCTACGAGCAGTACTTC. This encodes CAWEPSDSYEQYF.

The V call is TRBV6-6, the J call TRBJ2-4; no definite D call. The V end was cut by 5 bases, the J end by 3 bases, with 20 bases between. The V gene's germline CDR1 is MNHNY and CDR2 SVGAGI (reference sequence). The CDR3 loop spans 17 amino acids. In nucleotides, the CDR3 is TGTGCCAGCAGTCCCGGTCGGAAGAACGCAGGCAAAAACATTCAGTACTTC. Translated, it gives CASSPGRKNAGKNIQYF.

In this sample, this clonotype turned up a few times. The CDR3, as DNA: TGTGCCAGCAGTTTGTATCGGGGCAATCAGCCCCAGCATTTT. Translation gives CASSLYRGNQPQHF. This chain connects TRBV12-3 or TRBV12-4 to TRBJ1-5; D not resolved. Deletions cut 3 bases from V and 2 bases from J, with 8 bases between. The CDR3 is 14 residues long.

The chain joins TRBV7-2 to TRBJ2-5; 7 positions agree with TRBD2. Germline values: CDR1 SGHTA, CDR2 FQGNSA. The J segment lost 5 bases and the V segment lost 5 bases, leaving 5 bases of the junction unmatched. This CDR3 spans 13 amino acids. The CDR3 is CASSGGVGETQYF. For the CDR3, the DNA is TGTGCCAGCAGCGGGGGGGTTGGGGAGACCCAGTACTTC. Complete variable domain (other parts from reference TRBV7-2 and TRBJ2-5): GAGVSQSPSNKVTEKGKDVELRCDPISGHTALYWYRQSLGQGLEFLIYFQGNSAPDKSGLPSDRFSAERTGGSVSTLTIQRTQQEDSAVYLCASSGGVGETQYFGPGTRLLVL.

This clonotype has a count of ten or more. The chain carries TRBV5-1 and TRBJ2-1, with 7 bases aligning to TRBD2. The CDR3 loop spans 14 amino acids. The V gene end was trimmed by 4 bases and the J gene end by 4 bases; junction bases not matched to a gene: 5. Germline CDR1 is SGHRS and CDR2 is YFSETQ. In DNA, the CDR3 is TGCGCCAGCAGCCCCGGGGGGTCTTACAATGAGCAGTTCTTC. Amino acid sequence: CASSPGGSYNEQFF.

The CDR3 DNA sequence: TGCGCCAGCAGCTTGGTGCCAGAGCAAGAGACCCAGTACTTC. It translates to CASSLVPEQETQYF. The chain joins TRBV5-1 to TRBJ2-5; no clear D. V was cut by 0 bases and J by 2 bases, with 8 bases left in between. CDR1 and CDR2 (germline): SGHRS, YFSETQ. The CDR3 sequence is 14 residues long.

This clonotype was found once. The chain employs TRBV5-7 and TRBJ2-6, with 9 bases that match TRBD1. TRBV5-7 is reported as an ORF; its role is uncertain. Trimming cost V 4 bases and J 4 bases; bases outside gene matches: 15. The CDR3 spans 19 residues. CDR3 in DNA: TGTGCCAGCAGCCCTCCGGGACAGGGAGTATTGCTGGGGGCCAACGTCCTGACTTTC. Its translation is CASSPPGQGVLLGANVLTF.

CDR3 amino acids: CASTPWGISYEQYF. The CDR3, as DNA: TGTGCCAGCACCCCCTGGGGAATTTCCTACGAGCAGTACTTC. V gene TRBV6-5 combines with J gene TRBJ2-7, with D uncertain. CDR1 and CDR2 (germline): MNHEY, SVGAGI. This CDR3 has 14 residues. V dropped 7 bases and J dropped 1 base, with 14 bases sitting between them.